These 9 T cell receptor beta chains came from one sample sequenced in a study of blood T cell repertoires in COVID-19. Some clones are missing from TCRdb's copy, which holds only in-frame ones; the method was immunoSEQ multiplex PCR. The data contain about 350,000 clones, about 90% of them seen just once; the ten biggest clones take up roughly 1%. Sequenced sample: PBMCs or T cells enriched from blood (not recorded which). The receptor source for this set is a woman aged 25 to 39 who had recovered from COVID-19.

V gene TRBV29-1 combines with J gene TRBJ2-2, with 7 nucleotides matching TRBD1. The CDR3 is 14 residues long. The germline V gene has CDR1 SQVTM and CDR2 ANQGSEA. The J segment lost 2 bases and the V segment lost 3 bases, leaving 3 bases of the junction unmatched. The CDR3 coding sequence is TGCAGCGTTGACGGGACAGATAACACCGGGGAGCTGTTTTTT. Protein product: CSVDGTDNTGELFF.

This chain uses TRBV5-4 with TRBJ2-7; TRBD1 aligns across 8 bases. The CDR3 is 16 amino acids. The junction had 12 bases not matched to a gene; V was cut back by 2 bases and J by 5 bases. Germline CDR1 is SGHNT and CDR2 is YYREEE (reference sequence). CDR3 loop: CASSFLSGTGSNEQYF. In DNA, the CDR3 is TGTGCCAGCAGCTTTCTCTCTGGGACAGGCAGCAACGAGCAGTACTTC.

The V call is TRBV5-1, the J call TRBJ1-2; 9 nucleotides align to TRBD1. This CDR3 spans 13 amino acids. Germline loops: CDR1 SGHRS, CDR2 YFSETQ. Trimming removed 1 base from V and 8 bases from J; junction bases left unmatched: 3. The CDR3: CASSLTGQGGYTF. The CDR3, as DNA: TGCGCCAGCAGCTTGACGGGACAGGGAGGCTACACCTTC.

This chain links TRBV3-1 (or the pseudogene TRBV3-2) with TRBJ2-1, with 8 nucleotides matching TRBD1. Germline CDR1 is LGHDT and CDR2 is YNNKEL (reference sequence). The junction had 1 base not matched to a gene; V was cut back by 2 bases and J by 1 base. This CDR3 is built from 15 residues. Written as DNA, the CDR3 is TGTGCCAGCAGCCAAAACAGGGGGTCCTACAATGAGCAGTTCTTC. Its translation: CASSQNRGSYNEQFF.

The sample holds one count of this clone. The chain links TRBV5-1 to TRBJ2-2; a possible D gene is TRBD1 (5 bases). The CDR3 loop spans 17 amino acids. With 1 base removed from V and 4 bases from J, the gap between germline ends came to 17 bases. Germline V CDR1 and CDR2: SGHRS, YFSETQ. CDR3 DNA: TGCGCCAGCAGCTTGTTGCAGGGAAGTAGTGGCACCGGGGAGCTGTTTTTT. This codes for CASSLLQGSSGTGELFF.

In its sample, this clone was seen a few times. CDR3 in DNA: TGTGCCAGCAGCCTACTCACGGGGGAGGGCACCGGGGAGCTGTTTTTT. It codes for CASSLLTGEGTGELFF. The V and J genes are TRBV7-9 and TRBJ2-2; 7 bases match TRBD2. V was pared by 5 bases and J by 4 bases, with 10 bases of the junction left unmatched. Germline V CDR1 and CDR2: SEHNR, FQNEAQ (reference sequence). CDR3 length: 16 residues.

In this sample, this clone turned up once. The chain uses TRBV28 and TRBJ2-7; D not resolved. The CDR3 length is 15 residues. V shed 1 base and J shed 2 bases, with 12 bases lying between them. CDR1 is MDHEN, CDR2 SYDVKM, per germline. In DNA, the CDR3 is TGTGCCAGCAGTTTATCCCCGGCAGGCCCCTACGAGCAGTACTTC. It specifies CASSLSPAGPYEQYF.

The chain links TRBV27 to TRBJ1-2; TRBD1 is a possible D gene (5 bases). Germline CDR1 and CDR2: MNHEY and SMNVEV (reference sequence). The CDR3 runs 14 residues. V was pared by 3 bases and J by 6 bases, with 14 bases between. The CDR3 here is CASSFWQGSDGYTF. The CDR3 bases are TGTGCCAGCAGTTTCTGGCAGGGCAGCGATGGCTACACCTTC.

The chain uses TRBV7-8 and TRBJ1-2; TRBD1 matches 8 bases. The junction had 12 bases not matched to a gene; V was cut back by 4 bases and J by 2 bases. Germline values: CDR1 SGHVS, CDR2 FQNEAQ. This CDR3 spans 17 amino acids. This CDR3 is CASSSGWGTGENYGYTF. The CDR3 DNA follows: TGTGCCAGCAGCTCTGGTTGGGGGACAGGTGAAAACTATGGCTACACCTTC.